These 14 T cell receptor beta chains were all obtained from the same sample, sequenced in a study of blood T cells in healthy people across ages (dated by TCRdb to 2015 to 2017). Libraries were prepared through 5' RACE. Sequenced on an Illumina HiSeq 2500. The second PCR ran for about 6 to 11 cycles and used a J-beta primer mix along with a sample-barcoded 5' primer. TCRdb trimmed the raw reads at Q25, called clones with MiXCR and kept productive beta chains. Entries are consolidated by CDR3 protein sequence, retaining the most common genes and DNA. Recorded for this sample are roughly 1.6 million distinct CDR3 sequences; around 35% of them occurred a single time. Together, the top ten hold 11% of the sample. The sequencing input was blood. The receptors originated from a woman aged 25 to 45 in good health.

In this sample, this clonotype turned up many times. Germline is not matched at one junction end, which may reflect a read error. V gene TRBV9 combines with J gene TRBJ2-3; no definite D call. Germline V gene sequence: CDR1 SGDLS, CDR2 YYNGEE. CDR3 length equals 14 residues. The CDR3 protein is CASSVDGSTDTQYF. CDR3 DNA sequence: TGCGCCAGCAGCGTGGACGGTAGCACAGATACGCAGTATTTT.

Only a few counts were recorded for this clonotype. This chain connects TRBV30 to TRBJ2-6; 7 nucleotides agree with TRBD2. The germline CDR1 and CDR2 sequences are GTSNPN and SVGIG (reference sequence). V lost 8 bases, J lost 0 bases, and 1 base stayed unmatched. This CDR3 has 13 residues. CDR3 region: CAGGVSGANVLTF. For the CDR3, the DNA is TGTGCCGGGGGGGTCTCTGGGGCCAACGTCCTGACTTTC.

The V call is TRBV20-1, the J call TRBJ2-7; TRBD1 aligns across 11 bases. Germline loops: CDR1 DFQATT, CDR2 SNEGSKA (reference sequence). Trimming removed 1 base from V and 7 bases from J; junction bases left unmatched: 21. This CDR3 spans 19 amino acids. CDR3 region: CSARVTRSGTGTGGGEQYF. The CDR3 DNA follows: TGCAGTGCTAGAGTAACCAGATCGGGGACCGGGACAGGGGGAGGAGAGCAGTACTTC.

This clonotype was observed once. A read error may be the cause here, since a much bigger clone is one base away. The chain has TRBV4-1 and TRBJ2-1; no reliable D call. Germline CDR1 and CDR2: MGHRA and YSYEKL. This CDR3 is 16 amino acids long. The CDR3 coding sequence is TGCGCCAGCAGCCAAGTGGCTTCAAGCTCCCACAATGAGCAGTTCTTC. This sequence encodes CASSQVASSSHNEQFF.

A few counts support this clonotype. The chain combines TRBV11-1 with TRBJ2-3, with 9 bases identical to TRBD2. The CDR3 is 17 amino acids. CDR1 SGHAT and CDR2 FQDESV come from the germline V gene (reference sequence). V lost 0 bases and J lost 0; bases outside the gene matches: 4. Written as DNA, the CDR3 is TGTGCCAGCAGCTTAGCGGCTAGCGGGGCTAGCACAGATACGCAGTATTTT. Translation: CASSLAASGASTDTQYF.

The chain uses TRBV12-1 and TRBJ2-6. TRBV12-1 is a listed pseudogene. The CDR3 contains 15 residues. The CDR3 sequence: CASGVSGSGANVLTF. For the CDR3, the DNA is TGTGCCAGTGGTGTCAGTGGCTCTGGGGCCAACGTCCTGACTTTC.

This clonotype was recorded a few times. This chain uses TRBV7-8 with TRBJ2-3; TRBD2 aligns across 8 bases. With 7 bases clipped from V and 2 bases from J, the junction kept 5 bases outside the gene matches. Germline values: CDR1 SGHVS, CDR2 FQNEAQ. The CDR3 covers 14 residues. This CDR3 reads CASISGRDTDTQYF. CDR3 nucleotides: TGTGCCAGCATAAGCGGGAGAGACACAGATACGCAGTATTTT.

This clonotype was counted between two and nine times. CDR3 loop: CASSSGGTGHTEAFF. The CDR3 nucleotides read TGTGCCAGCAGCTCTGGGGGGACAGGGCACACTGAAGCTTTCTTT. The V gene is TRBV7-2, the J gene TRBJ1-1; 9 nucleotides agree with TRBD1. This CDR3 region has 15 residues. J lost 3 bases, V lost 4 bases, and 6 bases had no gene match. CDR1 SGHTA and CDR2 FQGNSA come from the germline V gene.

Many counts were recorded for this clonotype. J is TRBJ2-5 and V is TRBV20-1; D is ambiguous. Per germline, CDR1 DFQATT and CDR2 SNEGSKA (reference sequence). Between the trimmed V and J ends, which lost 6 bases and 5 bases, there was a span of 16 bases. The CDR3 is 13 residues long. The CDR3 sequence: CSAVKEGWETQYF. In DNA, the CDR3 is TGCAGTGCGGTGAAGGAAGGTTGGGAGACCCAGTACTTC.

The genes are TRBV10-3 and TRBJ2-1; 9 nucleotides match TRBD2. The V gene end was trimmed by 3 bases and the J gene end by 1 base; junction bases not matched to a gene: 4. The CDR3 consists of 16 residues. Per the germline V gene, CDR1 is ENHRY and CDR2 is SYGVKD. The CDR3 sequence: CAISDNSGSSYNEQFF. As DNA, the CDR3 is TGTGCCATCAGTGACAATAGCGGGAGTTCCTACAATGAGCAGTTCTTC.

The CDR3 sequence: CASSFSRASGGDTQYF. Here the CDR3 DNA reads TGTGCCAGCAGTTTCTCCCGGGCTAGCGGGGGAGATACGCAGTATTTT. The rearrangement uses TRBV27 and TRBJ2-3, with 10 nucleotides matching TRBD2. Per germline, CDR1 MNHEY and CDR2 SMNVEV (reference sequence). The V and J ends lost 3 bases and 5 bases, in that order; junction bases with no gene match: 8. The CDR3 is made up of 16 amino acids.

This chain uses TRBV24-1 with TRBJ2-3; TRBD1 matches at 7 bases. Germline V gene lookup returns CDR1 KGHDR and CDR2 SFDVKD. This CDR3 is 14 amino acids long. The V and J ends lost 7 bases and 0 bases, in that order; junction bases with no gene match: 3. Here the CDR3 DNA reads TGTGCCACCAGCCTGACAGGGAGCACAGATACGCAGTATTTT. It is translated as CATSLTGSTDTQYF.

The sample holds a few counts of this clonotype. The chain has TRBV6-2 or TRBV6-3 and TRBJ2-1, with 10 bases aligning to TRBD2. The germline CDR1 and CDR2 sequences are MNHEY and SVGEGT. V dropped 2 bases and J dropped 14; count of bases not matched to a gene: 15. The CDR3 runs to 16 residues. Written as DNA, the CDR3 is TGTGCCAGCAGTTACCGGGCCCGGCTAGCGGGGGACTCGGAGTTCTTC. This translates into CASSYRARLAGDSEFF.

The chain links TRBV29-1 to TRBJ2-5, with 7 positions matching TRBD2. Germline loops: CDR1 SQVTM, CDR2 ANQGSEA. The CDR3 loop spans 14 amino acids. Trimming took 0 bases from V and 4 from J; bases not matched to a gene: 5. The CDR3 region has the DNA TGCAGCGTTGAAGATGGGGAGGGAAGAGAGACCCAGTACTTC. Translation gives CSVEDGEGRETQYF. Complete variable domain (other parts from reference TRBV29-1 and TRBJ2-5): SAVISQKPSRDICQRGTSLTIQCQVDSQVTMMFWYRQQPGQSLTLIATANQGSEATYESGFVIDKFPISRPNLTFSTLTVSNMSPEDSSIYLCSVEDGEGRETQYFGPGTRLLVL.